This T cell receptor (beta chain) was captured in a study of blood T cell repertoires in COVID-19. Study details: The United States, Italy and Spain provided the acute and convalescent COVID-19 samples. T cells, B-cell-depleted T cells, or PBMCs supplied cDNA or gDNA.

Authors' data handling: Estimation of nucleated cell counts was performed using reference gene primer amplification. TCRdb's table, derived via immunoSEQ multiplex PCR, lists solely in-frame clones and lacks some. V and J calls and clone size are as listed in that table; D and trimming were resolved from the DNA. Of some 180,000 clones listed, around 84% are singletons. J was trimmed by 7 bases and V by 1 base; bases with no gene match: 10. The CDR3 is 15 residues long. Germline loops: CDR1 MGHDK, CDR2 SYGVNS. The sample comprised peripheral blood. This clonotype was obtained from a human donor in a cohort sampled during active COVID-19. The rearrangement joins TRBV25-1 to TRBJ2-7, with 7 bases lining up with TRBD1. The CDR3 region has the DNA TGTGCCAGCAGTGAATCTGGCAGGGGGACGGGGGAGCAGTACTTC. Its protein is CASSESGRGTGEQYF.